One sample yielded the 19 T cell receptor beta chains listed below, sequenced in a study of radiotherapy plus CTLA-4 blockade in lung cancer. Some clones are missing from TCRdb's copy, which holds only in-frame ones; the method was immunoSEQ multiplex PCR. The profile shows 40,000 to 45,000 clones, roughly 80% of them singletons. Sequencing used peripheral blood, obtained from a patient treated with radiotherapy plus ipilimumab. All receptors come from a human donor with non-small cell lung cancer whose response to radiotherapy plus ipilimumab could not be evaluated.

The chain links TRBV6-7 to TRBJ2-5; maybe TRBD2 (5 bases). TRBV6-7 is treated as an ORF (open reading frame) with a function not yet certain. This CDR3 is built from 11 residues. V lost 5 bases and J lost 7, with 8 bases in between. Here the CDR3 DNA reads TGTGCCAGCAGTACGGCGGGGACCCAGTACTTC. The encoded protein is CASSTAGTQYF.

The chain has TRBV5-1 and TRBJ2-3; 16 nucleotides agree with TRBD2. The CDR3 contains 18 residues. Per germline, CDR1 SGHRS and CDR2 YFSETQ. The ends lost 4 bases at V and 1 base at J; junction bases unmatched: 6. The CDR3 reads CASSMGLAGGRGTDTQYF. CDR3 DNA sequence: TGCGCCAGCAGCATGGGACTAGCGGGGGGGCGGGGCACAGATACGCAGTATTTT.

The chain uses TRBV6-5 and TRBJ1-2; possible D gene TRBD1, 6 bases. CDR3 size: 15 residues. The germline V and J ends were trimmed by 7 bases and 5 bases, with 20 bases remaining between them. The germline V gene has CDR1 MNHEY and CDR2 SVGAGI. The CDR3 is CASTTMAGAPYGYTF. CDR3 DNA: TGTGCCAGCACTACCATGGCAGGGGCGCCATATGGCTACACCTTC.

In this sample, this clone turned up a few times. This sequence joins TRBV7-2 and TRBJ1-1; 8 nucleotides match TRBD1. With 4 bases clipped from V and 7 bases from J, the junction kept 14 bases outside the gene matches. Germline V gene lookup returns CDR1 SGHTA and CDR2 FQGNSA. This CDR3 contains 16 residues. The CDR3 DNA sequence: TGTGCCAGCAGCTCCATAAGACAGGGGTTGGACGGTGAAGCTTTCTTT. It specifies CASSSIRQGLDGEAFF.

J is TRBJ2-5 and V is TRBV7-2, with D maybe TRBD2 (6 bases). This CDR3 region has 14 residues. Per the germline V gene, CDR1 is SGHTA and CDR2 is FQGNSA. The germline V and J ends were trimmed by 5 bases and 5 bases, with 15 bases remaining between them. CDR3 nucleotides: TGTGCCAGCAGCCCGACGGGAGTACGGGAGACCCAGTACTTC. This encodes CASSPTGVRETQYF.

The V and J genes are TRBV10-1 and TRBJ2-3; no clear D gene. The V end lost 2 bases, the J end lost 3 bases, and 6 bases lay between the germline ends. In germline, CDR1 is WNHNN, CDR2 SYGVQD (reference sequence). The CDR3 is 13 residues long. The CDR3 region is CASSEMSTDTQYF. CDR3 DNA sequence: TGCGCCAGCAGTGAGATGAGTACAGATACGCAGTATTTT.

The genes are TRBV5-4 and TRBJ2-1, with 7 nucleotides matching TRBD1. The ends lost 1 base at V and 12 bases at J; junction bases unmatched: 7. The CDR3 is 13 residues long. Germline CDR1 is SGHNT and CDR2 is YYREEE (reference sequence). Here the CDR3 reads CASSLPRGGMQFF. The CDR3 DNA sequence: TGTGCCAGCAGCTTGCCTCGAGGGGGCATGCAGTTCTTC.

The chain combines TRBV7-9 with TRBJ2-3, with D possibly matching TRBD2 (6 bases). Germline CDR1 SEHNR, CDR2 FQNEAQ (reference sequence). The V end lost 0 bases, the J end lost 5 bases, and 15 bases lay between the germline ends. This CDR3 spans 16 amino acids. The CDR3 is CASSLADTWGEDTQYF. DNA for the CDR3: TGTGCCAGCAGCTTAGCGGACACATGGGGGGAAGATACGCAGTATTTT.

This clone was seen only once. The J gene is TRBJ1-4, the V gene TRBV19, with D possibly being TRBD1 (6 bases). This CDR3 is 15 amino acids long. V lost 7 bases, J lost 4 bases, and 16 bases lay in between. The germline V gene has CDR1 LNHDA and CDR2 SQIVND (reference sequence). The CDR3, as DNA: TGTGCCAGTACTAGGACGGCAGGGGATAATGAAAAACTGTTTTTT. The encoded protein is CASTRTAGDNEKLFF.

The rearrangement joins TRBV18 to TRBJ1-1, with TRBD1 identical over 8 bases. The CDR3 consists of 16 residues. Looked up from germline, CDR1 is KGHSH and CDR2 is LQKENI. The trim removed 6 bases at V and 0 bases at J, leaving 9 bases unmatched. Written as DNA, the CDR3 is TGTGCCAGCTCTCAAGACAGGGGCGACTTGAACACTGAAGCTTTCTTT. This codes for CASSQDRGDLNTEAFF.

A single count supports this clone. The chain recombines TRBV6-1 with TRBJ2-7; TRBD1 agrees at 8 bases. Germline values: CDR1 MNHNS, CDR2 SASEGT. The CDR3 sequence is 14 residues long. The trim removed 8 bases at V and 7 bases at J, leaving 13 bases unmatched. The CDR3 is CASPRGTGPLEQYF. The DNA for the CDR3 is TGTGCCAGCCCGAGGGGGACAGGTCCACTGGAGCAGTACTTC.

This rearrangement joins TRBV30 to TRBJ1-2; D not certain. CDR3 length: 13 amino acids. V was pared by 0 bases and J by 8 bases, with 13 bases between. The germline V gene encodes CDR1 GTSNPN and CDR2 SVGIG (reference sequence). CDR3 coding DNA: TGTGCCTGGAGTGTACAAGTGGGCGCGGGCTACACCTTC. Protein sequence: CAWSVQVGAGYTF.

This CDR3 reads CASSVGEGGYTF. CDR3 sequence (DNA): TGTGCCAGCAGCGTAGGGGAGGGCGGCTACACCTTC. The chain is built from TRBV9 and TRBJ1-2; D unresolved. V was trimmed by 0 bases and J by 8 bases, leaving 8 bases between them. In germline, CDR1 is SGDLS, CDR2 YYNGEE. CDR3 size: 12 residues.

This clone was found once. The CDR3, as DNA: TGTGCCGTCGATAAAGGACAGGGGGCCTGGGAGCAGTACTTC. It encodes CAVDKGQGAWEQYF. The chain uses TRBV10-3 and TRBJ2-7, with TRBD1 matching 11 bases. Germline CDR1 and CDR2: ENHRY and SYGVKD. J was trimmed by 7 bases and V by 11 bases; bases with no gene match: 13. This CDR3 is 14 amino acids long.

The chain has TRBV28 and TRBJ2-4, with 7 bases lining up with TRBD2. The V segment lost 6 bases and the J segment 3 bases; nucleotides outside the gene matches: 8. Germline lookup yields CDR1 MDHEN and CDR2 SYDVKM. The CDR3 length is 15 residues. The CDR3 loop reads CASRPRGEGKNIQYF. CDR3 in DNA: TGTGCCAGCAGGCCTAGAGGGGAGGGCAAAAACATTCAGTACTTC. Based on the CDR3 plus reference TRBV28 and TRBJ2-4, the full variable domain is DVKVTQSSRYLVKRTGEKVFLECVQDMDHENMFWYRQDPGLGLRLIYFSYDVKMKEKGDIPEGYSVSREKKERFSLILESASTNQTSMYLCASRPRGEGKNIQYFGAGTRLSVL.

This chain joins TRBV13 and TRBJ2-7; 7 bases line up with TRBD1. CDR1 and CDR2 from the germline V gene are PRHDT and FYEKMQ (reference sequence). The length of the CDR3 is 16 residues. Trimming removed 5 bases from V and 2 bases from J; junction bases left unmatched: 12. This CDR3 is CASSPLRGTATYEQYF. CDR3 sequence (DNA): TGTGCCAGCAGCCCCCTGAGAGGGACAGCAACCTACGAGCAGTACTTC. Full variable domain (rest looked up from reference TRBV13 and TRBJ2-7): AAGVIQSPRHLIKEKRETATLKCYPIPRHDTVYWYQQGPGQDPQFLISFYEKMQSDKGSIPDRFSAQQFSDYHSELNMSSLELGDSALYFCASSPLRGTATYEQYFGPGTRLTVT.

V gene TRBV30 combines with J gene TRBJ1-5, with no clear D. The CDR3 contains 13 residues. V was shortened by 0 bases and J by 1 base, with 4 bases between the two germline ends. The V gene's germline CDR1 is GTSNPN and CDR2 SVGIG (reference sequence). The CDR3 reads CAWSVRSNQPQHF. CDR3 DNA sequence: TGTGCCTGGAGTGTACGGAGCAATCAGCCCCAGCATTTT.

The J gene is TRBJ2-5, the V gene TRBV7-3; tentative D call: TRBD2 (6 bases). V lost 5 bases, J lost 4 bases, and 14 bases lay in between. The CDR3 loop spans 14 amino acids. Germline V gene data show CDR1 as SGHTA and CDR2 as FQGTGA. CDR3 residues: CASSPGSFGETQYF. For the CDR3, the DNA is TGTGCCAGCAGCCCCGGGAGTTTCGGAGAGACCCAGTACTTC. The full variable domain, in which reference TRBV7-3 and TRBJ2-5 provide the parts outside the CDR3, is GAGVSQTPSNKVTEKGKYVELRCDPISGHTALYWYRQSLGQGPEFLIYFQGTGAADDSGLPNDRFFAVRPEGSVSTLKIQRTERGDSAVYLCASSPGSFGETQYFGPGTRLLVL.

Regarding this clone: One end of the junction fails to match germline, which may point to a read error. The chain employs TRBV13 and TRBJ2-2; 8 nucleotides match TRBD2. The CDR3 covers 17 residues. Per germline, CDR1 PRHDT and CDR2 FYEKMQ (reference sequence). The CDR3 DNA follows: TGTGCCAGCGGCTTGAAAACTAGCGGAGCGGCAAACGGGGAGCTGTTTTTT. Translation gives CASGLKTSGAANGELFF.